Below are 20 T cell receptor beta chains sequenced from a single sample in a study of blood T cell repertoires in COVID-19. Profiled with immunoSEQ multiplex PCR; TCRdb holds only in-frame clones, not every one. The sample yields tens of thousands of clones, around 84% seen once. The sequenced sample consisted of peripheral blood. These receptors were obtained from a man aged 50 to 60 with acute or convalescent COVID-19.

J is TRBJ1-6 and V is TRBV28; D remains unclear. The germline V gene encodes CDR1 MDHEN and CDR2 SYDVKM. The CDR3 length is 16 residues. The V end lost 1 base, the J end lost 0 bases, and 7 bases lay between the germline ends. The CDR3 protein is CASSLFGDSYNSPLHF. The CDR3 DNA reads TGTGCCAGCAGTTTATTCGGGGACTCCTATAATTCACCCCTCCACTTT. The full variable domain, in which reference TRBV28 and TRBJ1-6 provide the parts outside the CDR3, is DVKVTQSSRYLVKRTGEKVFLECVQDMDHENMFWYRQDPGLGLRLIYFSYDVKMKEKGDIPEGYSVSREKKERFSLILESASTNQTSMYLCASSLFGDSYNSPLHFGNGTRLTVT.

This chain joins TRBV4-1 and TRBJ2-3; D remains unclear. Germline loops: CDR1 MGHRA, CDR2 YSYEKL. CDR3 size: 14 residues. Trimming removed 5 bases at V and 2 bases at J, with 11 bases between. CDR3 residues: CASSVRVSTDTQYF. The CDR3 bases are TGCGCCAGCAGCGTACGGGTCTCCACAGATACGCAGTATTTT.

J is TRBJ2-1 and V is TRBV10-2; TRBD2 matches 7 bases. This CDR3 is built from 14 residues. Germline CDR1 reads WSHSY; CDR2 reads SAAADI. The V segment lost 7 bases and the J segment 2 bases; nucleotides outside the gene matches: 5. The CDR3 DNA is TGCGCCAGCACCCCCGGACTAGCCTACAATGAGCAGTTCTTC. It is translated as CASTPGLAYNEQFF.

This chain joins TRBV6-5 and TRBJ2-6; D gene unclear. V was cut by 2 bases and J by 0 bases, with 5 bases left in between. CDR3 length: 15 residues. Germline lookup yields CDR1 MNHEY and CDR2 SVGAGI. CDR3 in DNA: TGTGCCAGCAGTTACGTCCACTCTGGGGCCAACGTCCTGACTTTC. As protein: CASSYVHSGANVLTF.

This rearrangement joins TRBV28 to TRBJ1-2; D perhaps matches TRBD1 (5 bases). The CDR3 consists of 14 residues. Germline CDR1 is MDHEN and CDR2 is SYDVKM. Trimming stripped 4 bases from V and 6 bases from J, with 15 bases between. As DNA, the CDR3 is TGTGCCAGCAGTTGGACAATCCGAGTCGATGGCTACACCTTC. The encoded protein is CASSWTIRVDGYTF.

The chain combines TRBV6-1 with TRBJ1-3; 11 bases fit TRBD1. The CDR3 loop spans 20 amino acids. Germline loops: CDR1 MNHNS, CDR2 SASEGT. Trimming took 2 bases from V and 0 from J; bases not matched to a gene: 12. CDR3 in DNA: TGTGCCAGCAGTGAATGGGCTGGGGACAGGGGGTTCTACTCTGGAAACACCATATATTTT. Residues: CASSEWAGDRGFYSGNTIYF.

The chain carries TRBV5-1 and TRBJ2-5; 9 nucleotides agree with TRBD2. CDR1 is SGHRS and CDR2 is YFSETQ in the germline V gene. Germline trimming cut 4 bases from V and 11 bases from J; bases unmatched to any gene: 12. The CDR3 contains 14 residues. Written as DNA, the CDR3 is TGCGCCAGCAGCGCCATTCCGGGACTAGCCCCTCAGTACTTC. Translating it yields CASSAIPGLAPQYF.

The V and J genes are TRBV28 and TRBJ1-2; D unresolved. V was shortened by 6 bases and J by 3 bases, with 11 bases between the two germline ends. Germline CDR1 reads MDHEN; CDR2 reads SYDVKM. The CDR3 has 13 residues. CDR3 loop: CASSVRGHYGYTF. DNA of the CDR3: TGTGCCAGCAGCGTACGGGGTCACTATGGCTACACCTTC.

V and J are TRBV19 and TRBJ1-2; possible D gene TRBD1, 5 bases. Germline values: CDR1 LNHDA, CDR2 SQIVND (reference sequence). Trimming left V 7 bases short and J 5 bases short, with 20 bases between. The CDR3 extends over 15 amino acids. The CDR3 DNA reads as TGTGCCAGTAACTCCAAAGGGGCAGGGCTTTATGGCTACACCTTC. It translates to CASNSKGAGLYGYTF.

The chain carries TRBV3-1 (or the pseudogene TRBV3-2) and TRBJ1-1; D might be TRBD1 (5 bases). V was cut by 2 bases and J by 4 bases, with 11 bases left in between. The germline V gene has CDR1 LGHDT and CDR2 YNNKEL (reference sequence). The CDR3 has 14 residues. CDR3 coding DNA: TGTGCCAGCAGCCAAAAAGGGAGGGGCACTGAAGCTTTCTTT. This sequence encodes CASSQKGRGTEAFF.

The V and J genes are TRBV28 and TRBJ2-1; 7 bases map to TRBD2. With 6 bases clipped from V and 7 bases from J, the junction kept 0 bases outside the gene matches. In germline, CDR1 is MDHEN, CDR2 SYDVKM. The CDR3 runs to 11 residues. The CDR3 coding sequence is TGTGCCAGCAGGGGGGGGAATGAGCAGTTCTTC. This codes for CASRGGNEQFF. Full variable domain (outside the CDR3, taken from reference TRBV28 and TRBJ2-1): DVKVTQSSRYLVKRTGEKVFLECVQDMDHENMFWYRQDPGLGLRLIYFSYDVKMKEKGDIPEGYSVSREKKERFSLILESASTNQTSMYLCASRGGNEQFFGPGTRLTVL.

This chain connects TRBV28 to TRBJ2-2; 9 bases agree with TRBD1. The CDR3 is 16 residues long. V lost 4 bases to trimming and J lost 4 bases; unmatched junction nucleotides: 7. Looked up from germline, CDR1 is MDHEN and CDR2 is SYDVKM. The CDR3 bases are TGTGCCAGCAGTTCCCACAGGGGGCGCACCACCGGGGAGCTGTTTTTT. Encoded protein: CASSSHRGRTTGELFF.

V and J are TRBV27 and TRBJ1-1, with TRBD1 matching 8 bases. The CDR3 runs to 16 residues. Germline CDR1 reads MNHEY; CDR2 reads SMNVEV (reference sequence). The V gene end was trimmed by 4 bases and the J gene end by 3 bases; junction bases not matched to a gene: 10. CDR3 sequence: CASSSLQGGSDTEAFF. In nucleotides, the CDR3 is TGTGCCAGCAGTTCTTTACAGGGGGGGTCCGACACTGAAGCTTTCTTT.

The chain has TRBV18 and TRBJ1-2; D is perhaps TRBD1 (6 bases). Germline CDR1 KGHSH, CDR2 LQKENI. V gave up 4 bases and J gave up 6 bases, with 18 bases separating them. The CDR3 spans 15 residues. The CDR3 sequence: CASSRGRGSLDGYTF. For the CDR3, the DNA is TGTGCCAGCTCACGGGGCAGGGGCTCTCTGGATGGCTACACCTTC.

The table lists this clone with a count of one. One end of the junction does not line up with germline, which may come from a read error. J is TRBJ2-7 and V is TRBV6-1; no clear D gene. CDR3 size: 11 residues. The germline gives CDR1 MNHNS, CDR2 SASEGT. The CDR3 region is CASSDQYQASF. As DNA, the CDR3 is TGTGCCAGCAGTGACCAGTACCAGGCGAGCTTC.

J is TRBJ1-2 and V is TRBV6-5; the D gene is possibly TRBD1 (6 bases). V was shortened by 6 bases and J by 8 bases, with 19 bases between the two germline ends. Germline V gives CDR1 MNHEY, CDR2 SVGAGI. This CDR3 contains 14 residues. Here the CDR3 reads CASRAGDTTRGYTF. CDR3 DNA: TGTGCCAGCAGGGCCGGGGACACCACCAGGGGCTACACCTTC.

This rearrangement joins TRBV5-1 to TRBJ1-1; D gene unclear. Trimming stripped 1 base from V and 2 bases from J, with 15 bases between. The CDR3 totals 16 residues. Germline CDR1 SGHRS, CDR2 YFSETQ. The DNA of the CDR3 is TGCGCCAGCAGCTTGACGGTACGGTATACCAACACTGAAGCTTTCTTT. Protein: CASSLTVRYTNTEAFF.

J is TRBJ1-1 and V is TRBV10-3, with TRBD1 matching 8 bases. The germline V gene encodes CDR1 ENHRY and CDR2 SYGVKD. This CDR3 has 15 amino acids. With V trimmed by 3 bases and J by 6 bases, 9 bases remained unmatched. CDR3 sequence (DNA): TGTGCCATCAGTGACGGGCGGACAGGGCTTTCTGAAGCTTTCTTT. Translating gives CAISDGRTGLSEAFF.

This clone has just a few counts. This chain uses TRBV27 with TRBJ1-5; 9 nucleotides agree with TRBD1. In germline, CDR1 is MNHEY, CDR2 SMNVEV (reference sequence). V lost 6 bases and J lost 5; bases outside the gene matches: 11. This CDR3 spans 16 amino acids. For the CDR3, the DNA is TGTGCCAGCAGGGGGGGACAGGGACATTCGTATCAGCCCCAGCATTTT. It is translated as CASRGGQGHSYQPQHF.

CDR3 loop: CAWSQASNQPQHF. CDR3 DNA sequence: TGTGCCTGGAGTCAAGCCAGCAATCAGCCCCAGCATTTT. The chain recombines TRBV30 with TRBJ1-5, with unresolved D. V was cut by 2 bases and J by 1 base, with 6 bases left in between. This CDR3 contains 13 residues. CDR1 and CDR2 (germline): GTSNPN, SVGIG (reference sequence). The complete variable domain, with remaining parts taken from reference TRBV30 and TRBJ1-5, reads SQTIHQWPATLVQPVGSPLSLECTVEGTSNPNLYWYRQAAGRGLQLLFYSVGIGQISSEVPQNLSASRPQDRQFILSSKKLLLSDSGFYLCAWSQASNQPQHFGDGTRLSIL.